One sample yielded the 5 T cell receptor beta chains listed below, sequenced in a study of cytomegalovirus exposure and HLA in healthy donors listed by TCRdb under 2017. Library preparation was by the immunoSEQ multiplex PCR assay. The multiplex PCR relied on a mix of 60 forward primers for TCR Vbeta segments and 13 reverse primers for TCR Jbeta segments. TCRdb mirrors the immuneACCESS table, restricted to in-frame sequences. Some clones are absent from its copies; in checked studies, under half trace to an unresolved V gene, and the reason for the others is unknown. The sample contains roughly 200,000 clones, approximately 79% of them found a single time. In total, the top ten clones hold roughly 1.6% of the sample. Specimen: PBMCs. The receptors come from a middle-aged man in good health and CMV-seronegative.

V is TRBV27 and J is TRBJ2-2; no reliable D call. Germline CDR1 and CDR2: MNHEY and SMNVEV (reference sequence). V lost 0 bases to trimming and J lost 1 base, with 6 bases between them. The CDR3 totals 15 residues. DNA of the CDR3: TGTGCCAGCAGTTTATCTATCCGGAACACCGGGGAGCTGTTTTTT. Its translation: CASSLSIRNTGELFF.

This chain connects TRBV5-1 to TRBJ1-1, with D perhaps TRBD1 (6 bases). Per germline, CDR1 SGHRS and CDR2 YFSETQ. CDR3 length: 13 amino acids. The ends were cut back, 2 bases at V and 3 bases at J, with 8 bases in the middle. For the CDR3, the DNA is TGCGCCAGCAGCTTCGGGGGGCACACTGAAGCTTTCTTT. This sequence encodes CASSFGGHTEAFF.

The rearrangement joins TRBV4-2 to TRBJ2-3; 7 positions agree with TRBD1. In germline, CDR1 is LGHNA, CDR2 YNFKEQ. The CDR3 runs 17 residues. V shed 3 bases and J 0 bases; nucleotides not matched to a gene: 9. CDR3 nucleotides: TGTGCCAGCAGCCAGGTGGGACAGAGGGCTAGCACAGATACGCAGTATTTT. Amino acid sequence: CASSQVGQRASTDTQYF.

This rearrangement joins TRBV5-1 to TRBJ2-2; no reliable D call. This CDR3 spans 16 amino acids. V was clipped by 0 bases and J by 1 base, with 10 bases between them. Germline CDR1 is SGHRS and CDR2 is YFSETQ. CDR3 sequence reads: CASSLGVEMNTGELFF. The CDR3 DNA reads as TGCGCCAGCAGCTTGGGAGTGGAGATGAACACCGGGGAGCTGTTTTTT.

This rearrangement joins TRBV10-3 to TRBJ2-2; tentatively, D is TRBD1 (5 bases). Germline-derived CDR1 and CDR2 are ENHRY and SYGVKD. The CDR3 runs to 13 residues. Trimming shortened V by 6 bases and J by 6 bases, and 11 bases separated the two germline ends. The CDR3 DNA reads as TGTGCCATCAGAGGCAGGGAATCCGGGGAGCTGTTTTTT. Translation: CAIRGRESGELFF.